Sequencing of this T cell receptor beta chain was carried out in a study of blood T cell repertoires in COVID-19 (dated by TCRdb to about 2020). As for the study more broadly: Samples covering the acute and convalescent phases of COVID-19 were provided by collaborators in the United States, Italy and Spain. The material from the prospective study consisted of cDNA or gDNA derived from T cells, B-cell-depleted T cells, or PBMCs. The dataset comprised deeply sampled blood TCRbeta repertoires from subjects exposed to, actively infected with, or recovered from COVID-19. The repertoires were made available in a free public database intended to serve as a resource for research on the immune response to SARS-CoV-2. Samples came from the ongoing ImmuneRACE study (first 160 participants) plus 1,254 subjects from 6 global collaborators. Nearly every sample came with metadata listing a de-identified subject ID, COVID-19 status, age in years and sex. Where available, HLA class I and class II types were obtained from metadata supplied by the sample provider rather than from assay-based typing.

TCRbeta CDR3 regions were amplified from genomic DNA using the immunoSEQ Assay, a bias-controlled multiplex PCR. Concerning the study's data processing: The number of nucleated cells in each sample was estimated by amplification of reference gene primers within the assay. To quantify the absolute abundance of each unique TCRbeta CDR3 rearrangement, sequence reads were collapsed and filtered. Productive Simpson clonality was computed per sample as the square root of Simpson's diversity index over productive rearrangements. TCRdb carries this immuneACCESS record with in-frame sequences only. Its versions omit some clonotypes, under half of them owing to an unresolved V gene in the studies checked, with the rest unexplained. That table furnishes V, J and clone size, whereas the DNA furnished D and trimming. The sample has roughly 450,000 clones on record, about 90% of them singletons. The leading ten clones occupy 0.6% of the sample.

As for this clone: Which antigen it targets is not known. Per-base qualities were not stored, and no clone one base away is much larger. This CDR3 is also generated by other DNA sequences in the sample.

CDR1 and CDR2, per the germline V gene, are KGHSH and LQKENI. CDR3 length: 15 amino acids, cysteine to phenylalanine. Only the CDR3 DNA is retained, 45 bases long and in frame from the first base. Ends trimmed: V by 3 bases, J by 3 bases; bases unmatched to a gene: 5. Enrolling through a virtual design, the prospective study's participants ranged in age from roughly 18 to 89 years and lived across roughly 24 United States geographic areas. In the prospective study, cohorts were assigned on the basis of participant-reported clinical history obtained from a screening survey and a study questionnaire. ImmuneRACE Cohort 3 recovered participants were defined by two consecutive negative NP/OP PCR tests, healthcare professional clearance, or symptom resolution. In the prospective study, mobile phlebotomists collected whole blood, serum and a nasopharyngeal or oropharyngeal swab from each participant. Over a roughly two-month period, participants in the prospective study had the option of providing additional blood draws and questionnaires. Blood samples from the prospective study were shipped frozen or at room temperature prior to DNA extraction.

What the work shows at the level of the full study, not this receptor alone: How much clinical and demographic metadata was included differed by source and by participant, and the metadata was provided uncurated.

The TCR comes from a man in his late teens or twenties who had recovered from COVID-19. Sequencing was carried out using PBMCs or T cells enriched from blood (not recorded which). Rearrangement joined TRBV18 to TRBJ2-1; 7 central nucleotides agree with TRBD1. The CDR3 has the sequence CASSPGQGVYNEQFF. The nucleotides read TGTGCCAGCTCACCGGGCCAGGGGGTCTACAATGAGCAGTTCTTC. Reference TRBV18 and TRBJ2-1 genes cover what lies past the CDR3, so the full variable domain is NAGVMQNPRHLVRRRGQEARLRCSPMKGHSHVYWYRQLPEEGLKFMVYLQKENIIDESGMPKERFSAEFPKEGPSILRIQQVVRGDSAAYFCASSPGQGVYNEQFFGPGTRLTVL.